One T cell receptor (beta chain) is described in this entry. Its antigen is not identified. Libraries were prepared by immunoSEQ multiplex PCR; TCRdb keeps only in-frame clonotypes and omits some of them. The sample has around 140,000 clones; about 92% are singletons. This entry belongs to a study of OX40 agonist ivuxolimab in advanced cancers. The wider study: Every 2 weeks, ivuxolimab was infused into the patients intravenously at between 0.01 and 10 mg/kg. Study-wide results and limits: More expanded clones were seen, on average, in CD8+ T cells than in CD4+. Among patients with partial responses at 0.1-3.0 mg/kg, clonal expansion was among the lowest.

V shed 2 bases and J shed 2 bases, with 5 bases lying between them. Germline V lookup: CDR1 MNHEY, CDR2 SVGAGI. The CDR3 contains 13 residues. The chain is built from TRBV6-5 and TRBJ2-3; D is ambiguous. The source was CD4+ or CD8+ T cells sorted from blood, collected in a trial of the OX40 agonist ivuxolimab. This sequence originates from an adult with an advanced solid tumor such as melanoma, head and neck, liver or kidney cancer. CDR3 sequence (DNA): TGTGCCAGCAGTTACAGGTTCACAGATACGCAGTATTTT. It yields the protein CASSYRFTDTQYF.